This T cell receptor (beta chain) stems from a study of long-term antiretroviral therapy in people with HIV. Study outcomes and limitations: Before ART, certain clones expanded, and these dominated the repertoire at all time points.

As concerns this clone: Antigen specificity is unknown.

Germline-derived CDR1 and CDR2 are SGHTA and FQGTGA. V lost 6 bases to trimming and J lost 10 bases; unmatched junction nucleotides: 6. The CDR3 spans 13 residues. Survey-level immunoSEQ v3.0 assays were run. Measured with immunoSEQ multiplex PCR; TCRdb has only the in-frame clones, and not every one. This table has 25,000 to 30,000 clones, around 86% appearing once. This TCR came from a man aged 35-49 years with HIV. This sample comprised unsorted PBMCs, obtained just over 2.6 years after starting antiretroviral therapy. This chain connects TRBV7-3 to TRBJ1-6, with 7 bases aligning to TRBD1. In nucleotides, the CDR3 is TGTGCCAGCAGTTCAACAGGGGACTCACCCCTCCACTTT. Its protein product is CASSSTGDSPLHF.